Shown below are 12 T cell receptor beta chains from a single sample sequenced in a study of blood T cell repertoires in COVID-19. Libraries were prepared by immunoSEQ multiplex PCR; TCRdb keeps only in-frame clonotypes and omits some of them. The repertoire holds some 530,000 clones, around nine tenths seen once, with 7% to 10% in the top ten. Sequenced material: PBMCs or T cells enriched from blood (not recorded which). The receptor set was obtained from a woman in her sixties who had recovered from COVID-19.

In this sample, this clone turned up once. The V gene is TRBV25-1, the J gene TRBJ1-1; the match to TRBD1 covers 9 bases. The CDR3 length is 17 residues. Per the germline V gene, CDR1 is MGHDK and CDR2 is SYGVNS. Germline trimming cut 6 bases from V and 1 base from J; bases unmatched to any gene: 12. CDR3 sequence reads: CASRPGTGSPTNTEAFF. The CDR3 nucleotides read TGTGCCAGCAGACCCGGGACAGGGAGTCCCACGAACACTGAAGCTTTCTTT.

The rearrangement uses TRBV2 and TRBJ1-6; 7 bases line up with TRBD1. The germline V gene has CDR1 SNHLY and CDR2 FYNNEI. CDR3 size: 15 residues. With V trimmed by 1 base and J by 11 bases, 8 bases remained unmatched. The CDR3 is CASSEGQGDWAPLHF. The CDR3 DNA reads TGTGCCAGCAGTGAAGGGCAGGGGGACTGGGCACCCCTCCACTTT.

The rearrangement joins TRBV7-2 to TRBJ2-3; a possible D gene is TRBD2 (7 bases). Germline CDR1 SGHTA, CDR2 FQGNSA. The CDR3 covers 14 residues. The V gene lost 1 base and the J gene lost 5 bases, with 10 bases spanning the gap. The CDR3 sequence: CASSLEGGQDTQYF. The CDR3 nucleotides are TGTGCCAGCAGCTTAGAGGGGGGGCAAGATACGCAGTATTTT.

This chain uses TRBV30 with TRBJ1-1; D is unresolved. Germline V CDR1 and CDR2: GTSNPN, SVGIG (reference sequence). The CDR3 is 15 residues long. Trimming left V 2 bases short and J 1 base short, with 14 bases between. CDR3 sequence (DNA): TGTGCCTGGAGTCTTCCCACCACAGCGAACACTGAAGCTTTCTTT. Its protein is CAWSLPTTANTEAFF.

The chain combines TRBV30 with TRBJ2-5; a weak D match, TRBD1 (5 bases). The CDR3 is 16 residues long. Trimming took 3 bases from V and 4 from J, leaving 21 bases between them. Germline V gene data show CDR1 as GTSNPN and CDR2 as SVGIG (reference sequence). CDR3 residues: CAWSRSPPRVGETQYF. The CDR3 bases are TGTGCCTGGAGCCGCTCACCCCCCAGGGTGGGAGAGACCCAGTACTTC. Full variable domain (missing parts from reference TRBV30 and TRBJ2-5): SQTIHQWPATLVQPVGSPLSLECTVEGTSNPNLYWYRQAAGRGLQLLFYSVGIGQISSEVPQNLSASRPQDRQFILSSKKLLLSDSGFYLCAWSRSPPRVGETQYFGPGTRLLVL.

Concerning this clone itself: This specimen includes other DNA sequences encoding the same CDR3. The V gene is TRBV4-1, the J gene TRBJ2-5, with D perhaps TRBD1 (6 bases). Trimming removed 4 bases at V and 1 base at J, with 7 bases between. The length of the CDR3 is 13 residues. Germline V gene data show CDR1 as MGHRA and CDR2 as YSYEKL. CDR3 sequence reads: CASSRGPQETQYF. The CDR3 nucleotides are TGCGCCAGCAGCCGGGGGCCCCAAGAGACCCAGTACTTC.

The genes are TRBV5-1 and TRBJ2-7; 13 nucleotides agree with TRBD2. Losses at the gene ends were 4 bases for V and 0 bases for J; bases not matched to a gene: 4. Per germline, CDR1 SGHRS and CDR2 YFSETQ. This CDR3 is 16 amino acids long. The CDR3 is CASSTGTSGVSYEQYF. CDR3 sequence (DNA): TGCGCCAGCAGCACTGGGACTAGCGGGGTCTCCTACGAGCAGTACTTC.

A single count supports this clone. The V gene is TRBV4-1, the J gene TRBJ1-5, with D maybe TRBD1 (6 bases). This CDR3 is built from 13 residues. V dropped 4 bases and J dropped 9 bases, with 13 bases sitting between them. Germline CDR1 and CDR2: MGHRA and YSYEKL. The CDR3 sequence is CASSRQGLGPQHF. The CDR3, as DNA: TGCGCCAGCAGCCGTCAGGGGCTAGGGCCCCAGCATTTT.

The chain employs TRBV25-1 and TRBJ1-6, with TRBD1 matching over 8 bases. The J segment lost 9 bases and the V segment lost 6 bases, leaving 7 bases of the junction unmatched. Germline V lookup: CDR1 MGHDK, CDR2 SYGVNS. The CDR3 loop spans 14 amino acids. This CDR3 is CASRQTGESSPLHF. The CDR3 DNA sequence: TGTGCCAGCAGACAGACAGGGGAGAGTTCACCCCTCCACTTT. Based on the CDR3 plus reference TRBV25-1 and TRBJ1-6, the full variable domain is EADIYQTPRYLVIGTGKKITLECSQTMGHDKMYWYQQDPGMELHLIHYSYGVNSTEKGDLSSESTVSRIRTEHFPLTLESARPSHTSQYLCASRQTGESSPLHFGNGTRLTVT.

The rearrangement links TRBV2 to TRBJ1-1, with 7 bases that match TRBD1. V shed 6 bases, J shed 1 base, and the junction held 5 bases outside the gene matches. The CDR3 extends over 14 amino acids. CDR1 and CDR2 from the germline V gene are SNHLY and FYNNEI. The DNA for the CDR3 is TGTGCCAGCAGAGACTCAGGGGGGAACACTGAAGCTTTCTTT. Amino acids: CASRDSGGNTEAFF. The full variable domain, its missing parts supplied by reference TRBV2 and TRBJ1-1, is EPEVTQTPSHQVTQMGQEVILRCVPISNHLYFYWYRQILGQKVEFLVSFYNNEISEKSEIFDDQFSVERPDGSNFTLKIRSTKLEDSAMYFCASRDSGGNTEAFFGQGTRLTVV.

The chain employs TRBV3-1 (or the pseudogene TRBV3-2) and TRBJ2-1; the match to TRBD1 covers 9 bases. This CDR3 has 15 amino acids. With V trimmed by 4 bases and J by 5 bases, 6 bases remained unmatched. The germline gives CDR1 LGHDT, CDR2 YNNKEL (reference sequence). The CDR3 here is CASSPGTGWDNEQFF. In nucleotides, the CDR3 is TGTGCCAGCAGCCCCGGGACAGGGTGGGACAATGAGCAGTTCTTC.

V and J are TRBV30 and TRBJ1-1; D gene ambiguous. Germline CDR1 is GTSNPN and CDR2 is SVGIG (reference sequence). The germline V and J ends were trimmed by 0 bases and 2 bases, with 10 bases remaining between them. This CDR3 is 14 amino acids long. The CDR3 bases are TGTGCCTGGAGTGTACAAGGGAGAAACACTGAAGCTTTCTTT. Its protein product is CAWSVQGRNTEAFF.